This entry is about one T cell receptor (beta chain). Its target is unknown. The sample is drawn from a study of monozygotic twins with inflammatory bowel disease. From the 5' RACE reads, TCRdb lists one entry per CDR3 protein and no DNA. This table lists about 450,000 distinct CDR3 sequences. Skipping T cell sorting, the study isolated total RNA directly from whole blood. Study-level findings and limits: There was no support for any single strong signal or clonotype associated with IBD. IBD patients, compared with healthy twins, shared fewer clonotypes with others (especially with disease activity). On the inverse Simpson index, IBD patients scored lower for TCRbeta diversity than healthy co-twins.

CDR3 length: 14 amino acids. CDR1 and CDR2 from the germline V gene are LNHDA and SQIVND (reference sequence). Sequenced material: blood. The chain carries TRBV19 and TRBJ2-7; the D call from TCRdb, TRBD1, cannot be confirmed without DNA. The clonotype was recovered from a human donor with ulcerative colitis or Crohn's disease, or a healthy co-twin of an affected twin (not recorded which). This CDR3 reads CASSIGQGVYEQYF.